The following is a T cell receptor beta chain sequence with its context. The target antigen is unknown. In TCRdb, the RT-PCR reads were re-called with MiXCR into one record per CDR3 protein. Seen here are 540,000 or so distinct CDR3 sequences, under 15% observed once, and the top ten hold around 13%. Germline trimming cut 5 bases from V and 5 bases from J; bases unmatched to any gene: 7. CDR3 length: 15 residues. From germline, CDR1 is LNHNV and CDR2 YYDKDF (reference sequence). The sample comes from a study of response to subunit inactivated influenza vaccine. Whole-study findings and limits: Every seasonal influenza vaccination brings in few new T cells, the authors suggested.

This rearrangement joins TRBV15 to TRBJ2-7, with 12 bases lining up with TRBD2. The starting material was PBMCs from blood, obtained roughly 48 days after vaccination. The TCR was taken from a man over 45 who received an inactivated influenza vaccine. DNA of the CDR3: TGTGCCACCAGCTTGACTAGCGGGAGCGGAGACGAGCAGTACTTC. It specifies CATSLTSGSGDEQYF.